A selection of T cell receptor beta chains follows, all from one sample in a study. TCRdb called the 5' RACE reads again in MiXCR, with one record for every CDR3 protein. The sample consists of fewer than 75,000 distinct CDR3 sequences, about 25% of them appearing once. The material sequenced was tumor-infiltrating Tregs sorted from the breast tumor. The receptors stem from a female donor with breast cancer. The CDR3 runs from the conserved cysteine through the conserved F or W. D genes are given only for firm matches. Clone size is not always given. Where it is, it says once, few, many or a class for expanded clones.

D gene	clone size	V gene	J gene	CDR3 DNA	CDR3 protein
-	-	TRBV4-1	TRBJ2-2	TGCGCCAGCAGCCAATTACTCAAGAACACCGGGGAGCTGTTTTTT	CASSQLLKNTGELFF
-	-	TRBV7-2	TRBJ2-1	TGTGCCAGCAGCTTGGAGGGACGGAGCTCCTACAATGAGCAGTTCTTC	CASSLEGRSSYNEQFF
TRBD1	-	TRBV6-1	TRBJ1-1	TGTGCCAGCGAAATTGAGACAGGGGTTTGGGCTGAAGCTTTCTTT	CASEIETGVWAEAFF
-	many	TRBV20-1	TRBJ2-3	TGCAGTGCTAGGACGGGAGTAGGCACAGATACGCAGTATTTT	CSARTGVGTDTQYF
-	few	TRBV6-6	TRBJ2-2	TGTGCATCCGGGACCACCGGGGAGCTGTTTTTT	CASGTTGELFF
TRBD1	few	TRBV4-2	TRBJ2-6	TGTGCCAGCAGCCAGGGACAGTTTGATTCTGGGGCCAACGTCCTGACTTTC	CASSQGQFDSGANVLTF
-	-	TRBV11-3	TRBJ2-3	TGTGCCAGCAGCTTAGCCAGGTCGGCAGATACGCAGTATTTT	CASSLARSADTQYF
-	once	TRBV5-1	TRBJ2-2	TGCGCCAGCAGCTTGGGCAGTAACACCGGGGAGCTGTTTTTT	CASSLGSNTGELFF
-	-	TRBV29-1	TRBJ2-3	TGTAGCGCCGGGATGGACACAGATACGCAGTATTTT	CSAGMDTDTQYF
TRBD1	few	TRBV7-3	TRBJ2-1	TGTGCCAGCAGCTTAATCCCGGGACAGGGTGGCGGGAGCCAGCAGTTCTTC	CASSLIPGQGGGSQQFF
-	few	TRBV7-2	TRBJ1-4	TGTGCCAGCAGCTTCACCCAGATTAATGAAAAACTGTTTTTT	CASSFTQINEKLFF
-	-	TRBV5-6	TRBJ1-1	TGTGCCAGCAGCCTTACAGGGAGAACTGAAGCTTTCTTT	CASSLTGRTEAFF
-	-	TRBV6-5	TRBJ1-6	TGTGCCAGCAGTGTCCGGGACGGGGAAAATTCACCCCTCCACTTT	CASSVRDGENSPLHF
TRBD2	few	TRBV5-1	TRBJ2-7	TGCGCCAGCAGCTTCGGCGGGAGAACCGAGCAGTACTTC	CASSFGGRTEQYF
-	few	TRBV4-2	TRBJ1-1	TGTGCCAGCAGCCAAGAAGCCTTCAACACTGAAGCTTTCTTT	CASSQEAFNTEAFF
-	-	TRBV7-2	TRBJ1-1	TGTGCCAGCAGCTTAGAGGGGCGACGGAACACTGAAGCTTTCTTT	CASSLEGRRNTEAFF